The clone carrying this T cell receptor (beta chain) turned up a few times. The junction differs from germline at one of its ends, possibly a read error. The data derive from a study of metastatic and nonmetastatic thyroid tumors. Among the patients, none had received any treatment before thyroid surgery. Study processing details: Variation in CDR3 across clinicopathological groups served as the basis for constructing a distant-metastasis classifier in papillary thyroid cancer. TCRdb redid the clone calls on the PCR reads using MiXCR. The V and J calls, along with clone size, are taken from TCRdb and not from the paper's own processing. The top ten clones hold approximately 3.9% of a sample with approximately 37,000 clones, about 16% of them seen once. This CDR3 comprises 14 residues. Germline V CDR1 and CDR2: MNHNY, SVGAGI (reference sequence).

This chain connects TRBV6-6 to TRBJ1-5; D may be TRBD1 (5 bases). This receptor was obtained from a female donor with papillary thyroid cancer or a benign thyroid nodule (not recorded which). Some clones in this sample may be carry-over from other donors' samples. Sequenced input: blood. The CDR3 loop is CDSSYYMGDQHQHF. DNA for the CDR3: TGTGACAGCAGTTACTATATGGGGGATCAGCACCAGCATTTT.